This T cell receptor beta chain was recovered during a study of TIL therapy for anti-PD-1-resistant metastatic lung cancer (dated by TCRdb to the early 2020s). For the study in its entirety: Tumors were harvested before any PD-1/PD-L1 blockade; patients then received nivolumab, and those progressing received lymphodepletion, expanded TIL infusion and IL-2. A median age of roughly 54 years (range roughly 35-75) and a median tumor PD-L1 proportion score of approximately 6.1% were recorded among enrolled patients. Most of the cohort had lung adenocarcinoma, including a few EGFR-mutant tumors and two ALK-rearranged tumors, and half of the patients were either current or former smokers. A median non-synonymous tumor mutation burden of around 1.5 mutations per megabase was determined across the cohort by whole-exome sequencing. Tumor and peripheral blood T cell receptor beta sequencing was used to track clonotypes across tumor, expanded TIL product and serial blood samples. Overall study results and their limits: Because the cohort was highly selected, with more treatment-naive, never-smoker and oncogene-addicted patients than is typical, generalizability is limited. The baseline peripheral repertoire was partially replaced by infused TIL clonotypes, which then decayed over months, and persistence showed no apparent association with response. The study protocol defined all tumor marker inferences as exploratory.

From the germline V gene, CDR1 is MDHEN and CDR2 is SYDVKM. CDR3 length: 17 amino acids, cysteine to phenylalanine. The only DNA kept is the CDR3, 51 bases in frame from the first base. Trimming takes 5 bases off V and 0 bases off J; junction bases not matched to a gene: 11. As concerns this clone: Its cognate antigen has yet to be identified. The input lacks base qualities; no much larger clone sits a single base away.

This specimen's time point label, interpreted: pre-treatment sample, taken before nivolumab and TIL therapy. Adults with stage 4 NSCLC were enrolled from October 2017 to January 2020 in a dual-center phase I trial. Samples came from a single-arm, open-label phase I trial of tumor-infiltrating lymphocyte therapy with nivolumab in advanced non-small cell lung cancer. Blood mononuclear cells from EDTA tubes were isolated by Ficoll gradient, snap-frozen as pellets, and DNA was extracted with a Qiagen mini-prep kit. TCR beta CDR3 regions were amplified from genomic DNA with the immunoSEQ v3 hsTCRB kit using bias-controlled multiplex PCR. TCR libraries were sequenced on an Illumina NextSeq 500 to around 1.8 million read pairs for survey level or about 5-6 million for deep level. Per the authors' processing: V, D and J genes were assigned, non-productive sequences were removed, and clonality was reported by immunoSEQ Analyzer software. Repertoires of infused TIL and blood were compared using productive Simpson clonality and the Morisita overlap index of productive TRB rearrangements. The absolute count of a clonotype in blood was estimated by multiplying the lymphocyte count by the CD3+ fraction and by the productive frequency of the clone. TCRdb carries this immuneACCESS record with in-frame sequences only. Its versions omit some clonotypes, under half of them owing to an unresolved V gene in the studies checked, with the rest unexplained. The D gene and trimming were derived from the DNA, and the V and J assignments and clone size from that table. In all, the sample holds tens of thousands of clones, and around 86% of those were seen once. The ten largest clonotypes hold around 5.1% of the sample.

In this chain, TRBV28 is recombined with TRBJ2-7; 9 central nucleotides agree with TRBD2. The sequence came from a person between 25 and 80 years old with non-small cell lung cancer. Here the sequenced sample was blood, taken at baseline. The DNA is as follows: TGTGCCAGCAGTGCCCACCCGGGTAGCGGGAGCTCCTACGAGCAGTACTTC. This translates into CASSAHPGSGSSYEQYF.